This T cell receptor (beta chain) is drawn from a study of T-cell reconstitution after alpha-beta-depleted transplantation in children. This clonotype appeared a single time. Its specificity is not known. The authors prepared the TCRbeta library with unique molecular identifiers. TCRdb redid the calling of the PCR reads with MiXCR, one entry per CDR3 protein. The data show fewer than 550,000 distinct CDR3 sequences, with approximately 10% seen just once and 12% to 15% held by the top ten. There are 15 residues in the CDR3. Trimming took 1 base from V and 2 from J, leaving 11 bases between them. Germline loops: CDR1 SGHTA, CDR2 FQGNSA. Broader study findings: There were reportedly several hundred expanded graft clones from which alpha-beta T cells came about two months after transplant.

This clonotype originated in a female patient aged 2-10 years who had a stem cell transplant for aplastic anemia, so the T cells may come from the graft donor. The chain combines TRBV7-2 with TRBJ1-2; a weak D match, TRBD1 (5 bases). The specimen was PBMCs, mostly from graft donor cells, collected 180 days after TCRalphabeta/CD19-depleted stem cell transplant. CDR3 loop: CASSLDGRANYGYTF. As DNA, the CDR3 is TGTGCCAGCAGCTTAGACGGCAGGGCAAACTATGGCTACACCTTC.